The subject of this entry is one T cell receptor (beta chain). The entry originates in a study of early stage breast cancer tumors. Generated by immunoSEQ multiplex PCR, the TCRdb table keeps only in-frame clones and is missing some. The data contain fewer than 30,000 clones, 80% of them singletons. V lost 2 bases, J lost 6 bases, and 18 bases lay in between. This CDR3 has 16 amino acids. Germline V gene lookup returns CDR1 MNHNS and CDR2 SASEGT. Sequenced: blood. The receptor was derived from a person aged 60 to 70 with breast cancer. The rearrangement uses TRBV6-1 and TRBJ2-3, with TRBD1 as a possible D gene (6 bases). CDR3 coding DNA: TGTGCCAGCAGTGAAAGGCCGGGACAACTGGGGGATACGCAGTATTTT. It translates to CASSERPGQLGDTQYF.